The T cell receptor (beta chain) under discussion was sequenced for a study of T cell responses to AZD1222 COVID-19 vaccine. Overall study findings and caveats: Mostly white British, mostly female donors; authors suggested clonal diversity may be underestimated.

Worth noting for this clone: What it binds is not known.

The ends lost 5 bases at V and 2 bases at J; junction bases unmatched: 8. In germline, CDR1 is MDHEN, CDR2 SYDVKM. This CDR3 is built from 15 residues. Profiling relied on immunoSEQ multiplex PCR, and the TCRdb table lists in-frame clones only, not all of them. Found here are about 260,000 clones, 85% to 95% of them singletons; the top ten hold 0.55%. This receptor was obtained from an adult in good health. The V gene is TRBV28, the J gene TRBJ2-7; TRBD2 matches at 8 bases. The starting material was peripheral blood, obtained on day 0 of AZD1222 vaccination. Written as DNA, the CDR3 is TGTGCCAGCAGTCGCGAGGGACTAGGCCCCTACGAGCAGTACTTC. Protein product: CASSREGLGPYEQYF.